The entry that follows covers one T cell receptor beta chain sequence. The CDR3 extends over 17 amino acids. The V gene's germline CDR1 is KGHSH and CDR2 LQKENI. V shed 2 bases, J shed 0 bases, and the junction held 6 bases outside the gene matches. Original handling: The assay estimated nucleated cells by amplifying reference gene primers. Profiled with immunoSEQ multiplex PCR; TCRdb holds only in-frame clones, not every one. The DNA was the basis for D and trimming; V, J and clone size are from that table. Here the sample spans a few hundred thousand clones, 90% being singletons. This entry is derived from a study of blood T cell repertoires in COVID-19. Across the whole study: The United States, Italy and Spain were the sources of the acute and convalescent COVID-19 samples.

Assignment of participants to cohorts was predicated upon participant-reported clinical history. The sequenced sample was PBMCs or T cells enriched from blood (not recorded which). The receptor's source is a woman aged 18-29 years with acute COVID-19. The chain uses TRBV18 and TRBJ1-4, with TRBD1 identical over 7 bases. In nucleotides, the CDR3 is TGTGCCAGCTCACCAAGCCCAGGGGGAGCAACTAATGAAAAACTGTTTTTT. This sequence encodes CASSPSPGGATNEKLFF.